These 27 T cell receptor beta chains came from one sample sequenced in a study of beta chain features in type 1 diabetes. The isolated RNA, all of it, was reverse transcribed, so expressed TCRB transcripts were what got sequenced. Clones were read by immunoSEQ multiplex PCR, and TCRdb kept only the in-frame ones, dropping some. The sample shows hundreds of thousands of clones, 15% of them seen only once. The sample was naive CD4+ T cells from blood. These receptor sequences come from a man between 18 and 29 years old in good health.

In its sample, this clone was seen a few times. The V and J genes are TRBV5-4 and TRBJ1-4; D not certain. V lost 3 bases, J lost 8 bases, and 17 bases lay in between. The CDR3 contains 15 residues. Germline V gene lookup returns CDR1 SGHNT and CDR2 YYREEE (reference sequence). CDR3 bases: TGTGCCAGCAGCTCCCTTGGAGGATTACGAGAAAAACTGTTTTTT. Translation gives CASSSLGGLREKLFF.

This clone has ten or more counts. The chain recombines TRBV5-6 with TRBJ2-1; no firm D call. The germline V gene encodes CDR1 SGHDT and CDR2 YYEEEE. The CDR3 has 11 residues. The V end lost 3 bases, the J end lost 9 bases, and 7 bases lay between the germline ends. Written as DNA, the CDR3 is TGTGCCAGCAGCTCCCCGGGTGAGCAGTTCTTC. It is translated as CASSSPGEQFF.

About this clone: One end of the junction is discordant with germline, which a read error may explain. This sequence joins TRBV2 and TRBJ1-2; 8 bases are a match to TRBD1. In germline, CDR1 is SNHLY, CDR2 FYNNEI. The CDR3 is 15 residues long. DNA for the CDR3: TGTGCCAGCAGCAGTCAGGCAGGGGGCGCCCCCATAGGTCCCTTC. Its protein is CASSSQAGGAPIGPF.

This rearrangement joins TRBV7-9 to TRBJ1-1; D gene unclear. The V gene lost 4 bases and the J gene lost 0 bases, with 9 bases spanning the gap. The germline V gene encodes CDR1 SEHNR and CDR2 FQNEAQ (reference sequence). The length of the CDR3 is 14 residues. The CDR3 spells CASSSADVNTEAFF. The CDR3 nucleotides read TGTGCCAGCAGCTCCGCGGACGTGAACACTGAAGCTTTCTTT.

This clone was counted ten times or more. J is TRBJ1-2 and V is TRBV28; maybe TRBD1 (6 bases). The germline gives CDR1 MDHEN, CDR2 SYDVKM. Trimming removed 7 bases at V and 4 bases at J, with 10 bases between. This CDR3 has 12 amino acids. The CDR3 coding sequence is TGTGCCAGCAACCGCAGGGGCTATGGCTACACCTTC. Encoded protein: CASNRRGYGYTF.

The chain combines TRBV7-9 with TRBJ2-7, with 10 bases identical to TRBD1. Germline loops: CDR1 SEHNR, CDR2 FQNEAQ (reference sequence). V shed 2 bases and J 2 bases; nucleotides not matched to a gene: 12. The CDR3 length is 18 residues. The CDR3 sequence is CASSLSGMGQGSAYEQYF. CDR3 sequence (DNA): TGTGCCAGCAGCTTAAGTGGTATGGGACAGGGGTCCGCCTACGAGCAGTACTTC. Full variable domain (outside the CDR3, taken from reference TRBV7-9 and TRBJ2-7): DTGVSQNPRHKITKRGQNVTFRCDPISEHNRLYWYRQTLGQGPEFLTYFQNEAQLEKSRLLSDRFSAERPKGSFSTLEIQRTEQGDSAMYLCASSLSGMGQGSAYEQYFGPGTRLTVT.

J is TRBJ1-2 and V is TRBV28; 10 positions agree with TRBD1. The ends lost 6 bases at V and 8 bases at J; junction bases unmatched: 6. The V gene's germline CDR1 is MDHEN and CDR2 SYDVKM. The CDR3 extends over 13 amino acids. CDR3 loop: CASRMGQGFGYTF. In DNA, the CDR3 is TGTGCCAGCAGAATGGGACAGGGGTTCGGCTACACCTTC.

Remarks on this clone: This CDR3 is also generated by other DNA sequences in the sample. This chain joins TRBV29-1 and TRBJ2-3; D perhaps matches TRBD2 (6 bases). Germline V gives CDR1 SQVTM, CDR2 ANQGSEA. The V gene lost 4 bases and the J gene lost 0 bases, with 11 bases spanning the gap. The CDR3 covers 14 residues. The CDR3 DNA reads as TGCAGCGTTGCACCAGGGACTAGCACAGATACGCAGTATTTT. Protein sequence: CSVAPGTSTDTQYF.

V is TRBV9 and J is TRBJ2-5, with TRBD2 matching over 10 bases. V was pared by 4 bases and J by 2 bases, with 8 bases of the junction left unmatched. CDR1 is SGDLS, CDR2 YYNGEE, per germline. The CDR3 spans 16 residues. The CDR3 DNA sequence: TGTGCCAGCAGCCCTTTAGCGGGGGGCTCGCAAGAGACCCAGTACTTC. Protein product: CASSPLAGGSQETQYF.

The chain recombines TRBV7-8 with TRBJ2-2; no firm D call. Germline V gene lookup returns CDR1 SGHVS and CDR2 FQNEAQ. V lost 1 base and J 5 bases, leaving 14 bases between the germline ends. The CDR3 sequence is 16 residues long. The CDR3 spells CASSLEDIRRTGELFF. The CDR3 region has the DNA TGTGCCAGCAGCTTAGAGGATATAAGGCGTACCGGGGAGCTGTTTTTT. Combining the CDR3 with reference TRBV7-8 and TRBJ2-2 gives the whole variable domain GAGVSQSPRYKVAKRGQDVALRCDPISGHVSLFWYQQALGQGPEFLTYFQNEAQLDKSGLPSDRFFAERPEGSVSTLKIQRTQQEDSAVYLCASSLEDIRRTGELFFGEGSRLTVL.

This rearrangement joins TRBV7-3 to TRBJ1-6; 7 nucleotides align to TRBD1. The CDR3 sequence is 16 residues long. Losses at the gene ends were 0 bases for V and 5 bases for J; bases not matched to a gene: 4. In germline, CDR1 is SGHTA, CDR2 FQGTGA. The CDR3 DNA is TGTGCCAGCAGCTTAACGTTCAGGGGGGATAATTCACCCCTCCACTTT. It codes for CASSLTFRGDNSPLHF.

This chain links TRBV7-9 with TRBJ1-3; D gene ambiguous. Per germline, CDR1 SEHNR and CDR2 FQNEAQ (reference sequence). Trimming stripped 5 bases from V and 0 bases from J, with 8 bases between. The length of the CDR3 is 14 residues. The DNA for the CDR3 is TGTGCCAGCAGCGTACAGAGCTCTGGAAACACCATATATTTT. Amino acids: CASSVQSSGNTIYF.

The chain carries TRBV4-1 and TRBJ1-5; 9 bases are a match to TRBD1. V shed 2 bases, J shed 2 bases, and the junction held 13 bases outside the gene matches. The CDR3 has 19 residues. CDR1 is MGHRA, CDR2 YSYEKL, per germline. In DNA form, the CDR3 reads TGCGCCAGCAGCCAATTTCCGGGACAGGGACCCTATGGCAATCAGCCCCAGCATTTT. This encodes CASSQFPGQGPYGNQPQHF.

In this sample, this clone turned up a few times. This CDR3 reads CASGAGGYNEQFF. The CDR3 DNA follows: TGTGCCAGCGGAGCGGGGGGCTACAATGAGCAGTTCTTC. The chain has TRBV2 and TRBJ2-1, with 9 bases matching TRBD2. Germline assignment: CDR1 SNHLY and CDR2 FYNNEI. This CDR3 has 13 amino acids. J was trimmed by 3 bases and V by 8 bases; bases with no gene match: 2.

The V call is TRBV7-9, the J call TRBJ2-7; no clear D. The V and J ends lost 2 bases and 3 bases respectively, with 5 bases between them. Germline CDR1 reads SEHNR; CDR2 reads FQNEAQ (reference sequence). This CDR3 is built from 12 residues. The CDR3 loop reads CASSLTIYEQYF. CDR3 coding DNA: TGTGCCAGCAGCTTAACCATCTACGAGCAGTACTTC.

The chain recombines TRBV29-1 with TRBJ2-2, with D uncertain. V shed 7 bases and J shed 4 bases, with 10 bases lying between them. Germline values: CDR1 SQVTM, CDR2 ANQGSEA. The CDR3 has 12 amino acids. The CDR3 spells CSAGRSTGELFF. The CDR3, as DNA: TGCAGCGCAGGACGGAGCACCGGGGAGCTGTTTTTT.

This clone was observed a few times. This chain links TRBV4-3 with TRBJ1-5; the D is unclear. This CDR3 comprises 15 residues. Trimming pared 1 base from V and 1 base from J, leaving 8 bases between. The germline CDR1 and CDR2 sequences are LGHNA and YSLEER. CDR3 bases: TGCGCCAGCAGCCAAGCCCGCCAGAGCAATCAGCCCCAGCATTTT. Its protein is CASSQARQSNQPQHF.

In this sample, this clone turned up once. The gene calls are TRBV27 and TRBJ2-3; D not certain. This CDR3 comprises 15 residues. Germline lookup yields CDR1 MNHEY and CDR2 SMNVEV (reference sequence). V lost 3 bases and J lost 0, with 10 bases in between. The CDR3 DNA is TGTGCCAGCAGTTTTGGTAAAGGGAGCACAGATACGCAGTATTTT. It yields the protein CASSFGKGSTDTQYF.

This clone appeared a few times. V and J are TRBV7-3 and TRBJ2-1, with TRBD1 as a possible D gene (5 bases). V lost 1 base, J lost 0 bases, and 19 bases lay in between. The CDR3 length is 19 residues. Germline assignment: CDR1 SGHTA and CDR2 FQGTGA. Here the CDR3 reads CASSLRGADTPSSYNEQFF. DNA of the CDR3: TGTGCCAGCAGCTTAAGGGGCGCTGACACCCCGAGCTCCTACAATGAGCAGTTCTTC. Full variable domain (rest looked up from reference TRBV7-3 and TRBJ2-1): GAGVSQTPSNKVTEKGKYVELRCDPISGHTALYWYRQSLGQGPEFLIYFQGTGAADDSGLPNDRFFAVRPEGSVSTLKIQRTERGDSAVYLCASSLRGADTPSSYNEQFFGPGTRLTVL.

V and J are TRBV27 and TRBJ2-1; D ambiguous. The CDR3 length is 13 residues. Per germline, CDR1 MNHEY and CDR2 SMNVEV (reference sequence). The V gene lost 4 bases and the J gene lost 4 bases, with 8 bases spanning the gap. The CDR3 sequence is CASSWSVYNEQFF. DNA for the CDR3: TGTGCCAGCAGTTGGTCAGTTTACAATGAGCAGTTCTTC.

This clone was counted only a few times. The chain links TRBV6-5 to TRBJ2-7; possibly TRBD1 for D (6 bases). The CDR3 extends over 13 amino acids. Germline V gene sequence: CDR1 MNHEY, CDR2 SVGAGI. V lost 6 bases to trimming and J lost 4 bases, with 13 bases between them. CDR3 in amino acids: CASSSIQGYEQYF. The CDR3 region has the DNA TGTGCCAGCAGCTCGATCCAGGGGTACGAGCAGTACTTC.

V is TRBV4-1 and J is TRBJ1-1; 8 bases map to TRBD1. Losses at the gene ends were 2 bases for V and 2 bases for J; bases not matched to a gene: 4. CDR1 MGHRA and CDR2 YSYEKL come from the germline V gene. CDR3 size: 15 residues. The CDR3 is CASSQPTGANTEAFF. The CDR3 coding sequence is TGCGCCAGCAGCCAACCGACAGGGGCCAACACTGAAGCTTTCTTT.

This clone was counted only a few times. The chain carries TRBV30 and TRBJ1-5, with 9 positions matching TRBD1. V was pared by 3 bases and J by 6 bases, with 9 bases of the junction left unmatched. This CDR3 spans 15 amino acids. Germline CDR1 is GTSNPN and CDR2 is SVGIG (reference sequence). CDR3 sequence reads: CAWSSGQGWVQPQHF. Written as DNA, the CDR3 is TGTGCCTGGAGCTCCGGACAGGGGTGGGTTCAGCCCCAGCATTTT.

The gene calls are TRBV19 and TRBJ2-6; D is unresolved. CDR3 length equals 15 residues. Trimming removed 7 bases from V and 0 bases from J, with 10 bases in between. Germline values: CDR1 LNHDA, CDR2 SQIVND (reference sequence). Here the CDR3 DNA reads TGTGCCAGTAAACTTCAGAGCTCTGGGGCCAACGTCCTGACTTTC. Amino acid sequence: CASKLQSSGANVLTF.

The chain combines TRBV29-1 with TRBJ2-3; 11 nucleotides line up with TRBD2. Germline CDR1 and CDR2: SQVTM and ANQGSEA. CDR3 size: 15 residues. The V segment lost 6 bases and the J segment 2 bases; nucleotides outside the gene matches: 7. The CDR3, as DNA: TGCAGCGTCCTGAGACTAGCGGGAACCACAGATACGCAGTATTTT. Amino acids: CSVLRLAGTTDTQYF.

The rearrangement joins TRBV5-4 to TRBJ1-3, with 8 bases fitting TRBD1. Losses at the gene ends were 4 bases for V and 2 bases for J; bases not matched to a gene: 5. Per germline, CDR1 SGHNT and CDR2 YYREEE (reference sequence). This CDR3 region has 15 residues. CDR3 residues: CASSIDRGAGNTIYF. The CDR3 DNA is TGTGCCAGCAGCATAGACAGGGGCGCTGGAAACACCATATATTTT.

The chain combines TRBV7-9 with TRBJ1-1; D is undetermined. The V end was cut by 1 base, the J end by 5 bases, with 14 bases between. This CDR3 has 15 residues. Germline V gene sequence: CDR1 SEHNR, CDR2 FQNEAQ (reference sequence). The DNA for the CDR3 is TGTGCCAGCAGCTTAGGCGCAGAAAGAGGGACTGAAGCTTTCTTT. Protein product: CASSLGAERGTEAFF.